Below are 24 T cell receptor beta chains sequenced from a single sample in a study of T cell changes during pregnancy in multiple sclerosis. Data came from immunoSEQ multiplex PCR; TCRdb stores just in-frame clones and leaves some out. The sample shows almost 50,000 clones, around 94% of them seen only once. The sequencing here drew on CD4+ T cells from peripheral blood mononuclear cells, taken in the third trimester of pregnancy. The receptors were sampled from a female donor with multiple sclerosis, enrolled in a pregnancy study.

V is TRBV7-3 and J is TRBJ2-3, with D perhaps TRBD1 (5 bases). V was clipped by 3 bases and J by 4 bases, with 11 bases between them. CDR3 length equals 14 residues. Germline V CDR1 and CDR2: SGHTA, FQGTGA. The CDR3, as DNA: TGTGCCAGCAGCTTTGCAGGGTCCGCAGATACGCAGTATTTT. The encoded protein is CASSFAGSADTQYF.

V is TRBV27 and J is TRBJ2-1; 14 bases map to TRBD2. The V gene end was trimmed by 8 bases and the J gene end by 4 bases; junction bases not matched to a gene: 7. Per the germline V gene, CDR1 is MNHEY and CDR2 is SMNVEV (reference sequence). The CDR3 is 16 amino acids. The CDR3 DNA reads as TGTGCCAGCCGCCCCCGACTAGCGGGAGGGTACAATGAGCAGTTCTTC. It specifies CASRPRLAGGYNEQFF.

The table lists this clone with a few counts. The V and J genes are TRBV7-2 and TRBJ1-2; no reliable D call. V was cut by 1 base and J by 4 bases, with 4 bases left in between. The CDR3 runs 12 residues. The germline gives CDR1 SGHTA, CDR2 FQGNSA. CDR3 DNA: TGTGCCAGCAGCTTAGACAGCTATGGCTACACCTTC. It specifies CASSLDSYGYTF.

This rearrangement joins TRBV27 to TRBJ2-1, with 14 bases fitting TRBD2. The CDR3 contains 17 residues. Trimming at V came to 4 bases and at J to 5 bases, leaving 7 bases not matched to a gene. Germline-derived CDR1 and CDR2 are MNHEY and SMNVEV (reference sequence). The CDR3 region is CASSSRLAGGINNEQFF. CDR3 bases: TGTGCCAGCAGTTCTCGACTAGCGGGAGGGATTAACAATGAGCAGTTCTTC.

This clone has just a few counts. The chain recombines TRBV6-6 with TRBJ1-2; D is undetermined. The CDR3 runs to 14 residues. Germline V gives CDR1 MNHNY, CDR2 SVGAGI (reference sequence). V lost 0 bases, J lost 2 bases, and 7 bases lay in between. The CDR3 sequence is CASSYSNNNYGYTF. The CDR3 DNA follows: TGTGCCAGCAGTTACTCGAACAACAACTATGGCTACACCTTC.

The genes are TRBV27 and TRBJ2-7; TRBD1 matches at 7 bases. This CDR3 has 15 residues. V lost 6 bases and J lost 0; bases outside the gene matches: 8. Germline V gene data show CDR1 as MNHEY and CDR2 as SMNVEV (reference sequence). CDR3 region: CASSSSGTVSYEQYF. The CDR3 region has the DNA TGTGCCAGCAGCTCTTCCGGGACAGTCTCCTACGAGCAGTACTTC.

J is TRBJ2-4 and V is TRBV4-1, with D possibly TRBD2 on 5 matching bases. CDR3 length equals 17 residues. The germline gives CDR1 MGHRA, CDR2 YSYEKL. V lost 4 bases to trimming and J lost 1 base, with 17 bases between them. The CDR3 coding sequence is TGCGCCAGCAGCCTTGTACTAGAAGGGTTGGCCAAAAACATTCAGTACTTC. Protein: CASSLVLEGLAKNIQYF.

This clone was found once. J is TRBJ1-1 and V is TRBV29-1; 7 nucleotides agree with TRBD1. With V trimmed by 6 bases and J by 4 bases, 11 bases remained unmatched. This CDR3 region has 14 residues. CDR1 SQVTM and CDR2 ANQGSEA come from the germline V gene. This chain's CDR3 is CSVPNRGRVTEAFF. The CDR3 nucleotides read TGCAGCGTACCGAACAGGGGCCGGGTCACTGAAGCTTTCTTT.

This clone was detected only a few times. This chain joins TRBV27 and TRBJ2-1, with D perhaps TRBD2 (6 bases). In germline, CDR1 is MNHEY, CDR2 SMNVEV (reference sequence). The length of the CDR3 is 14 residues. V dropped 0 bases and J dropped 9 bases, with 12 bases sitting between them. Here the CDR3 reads CASSLSSRETEQFF. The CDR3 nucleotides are TGTGCCAGCAGTTTATCCTCCCGGGAGACTGAGCAGTTCTTC.

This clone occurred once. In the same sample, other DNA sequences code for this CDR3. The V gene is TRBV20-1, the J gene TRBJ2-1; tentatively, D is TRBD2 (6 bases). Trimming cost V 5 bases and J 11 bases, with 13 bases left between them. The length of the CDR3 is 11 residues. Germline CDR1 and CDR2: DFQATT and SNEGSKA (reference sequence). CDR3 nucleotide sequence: TGCAGTGCTGAATTCCGGGGGAAGCAGTTCTTC. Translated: CSAEFRGKQFF.

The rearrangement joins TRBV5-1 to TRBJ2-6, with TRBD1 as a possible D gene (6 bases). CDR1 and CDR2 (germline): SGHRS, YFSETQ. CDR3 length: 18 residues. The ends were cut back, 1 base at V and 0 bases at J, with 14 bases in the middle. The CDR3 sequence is CASSLSQQGTSGANVLTF. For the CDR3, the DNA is TGCGCCAGCAGCTTGTCTCAGCAGGGGACCTCTGGGGCCAACGTCCTGACTTTC.

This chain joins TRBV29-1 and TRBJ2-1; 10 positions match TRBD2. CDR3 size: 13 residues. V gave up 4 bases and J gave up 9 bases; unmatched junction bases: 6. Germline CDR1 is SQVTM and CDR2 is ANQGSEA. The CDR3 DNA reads TGCAGCGTTGCTCTAGCGGGAGTAGGTGAGCAGTTCTTC. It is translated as CSVALAGVGEQFF.

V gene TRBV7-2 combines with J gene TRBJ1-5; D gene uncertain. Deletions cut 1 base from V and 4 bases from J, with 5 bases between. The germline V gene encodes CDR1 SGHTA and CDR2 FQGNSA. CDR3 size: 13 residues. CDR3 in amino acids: CASSLGQNQPQHF. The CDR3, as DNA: TGTGCCAGCAGCTTAGGGCAGAATCAGCCCCAGCATTTT.

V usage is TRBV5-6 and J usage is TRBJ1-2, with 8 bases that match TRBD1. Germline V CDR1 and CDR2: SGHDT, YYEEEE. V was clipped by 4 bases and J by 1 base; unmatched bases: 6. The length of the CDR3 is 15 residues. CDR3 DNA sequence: TGTGCCAGCAGCCAAACGACAGGGGTTAACTATGGCTACACCTTC. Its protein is CASSQTTGVNYGYTF.

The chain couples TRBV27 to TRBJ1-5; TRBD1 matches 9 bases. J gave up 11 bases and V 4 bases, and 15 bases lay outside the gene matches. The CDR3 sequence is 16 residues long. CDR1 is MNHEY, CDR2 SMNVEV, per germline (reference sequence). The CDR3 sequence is CASSSSGTGSIRTQHF. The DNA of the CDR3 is TGTGCCAGCAGTTCCTCCGGGACAGGGAGCATCAGGACCCAGCATTTT.

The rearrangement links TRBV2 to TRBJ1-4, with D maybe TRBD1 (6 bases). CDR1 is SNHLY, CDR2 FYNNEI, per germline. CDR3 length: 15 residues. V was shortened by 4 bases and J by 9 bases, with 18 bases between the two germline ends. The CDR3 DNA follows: TGTGCCAGCAGTGCCCTACAGGGTGGTGTGAAAAAACTGTTTTTT. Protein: CASSALQGGVKKLFF.

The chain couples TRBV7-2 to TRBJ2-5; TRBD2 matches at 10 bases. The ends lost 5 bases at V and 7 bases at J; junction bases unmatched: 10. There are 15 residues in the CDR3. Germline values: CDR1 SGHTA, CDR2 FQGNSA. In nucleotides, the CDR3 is TGTGCCAGCAGCCCGAGACTAGCGGGTGATCGGACCCAGTACTTC. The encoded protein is CASSPRLAGDRTQYF.

The CDR3 nucleotides are TGTGCCACCAGCAGAGACGAGGCGGGAGGAGCTTTCTTT. Its translation: CATSRDEAGGAFF. The chain is built from TRBV15 and TRBJ1-1, with unresolved D. V was trimmed by 0 bases and J by 10 bases, leaving 12 bases between them. From germline, CDR1 is LNHNV and CDR2 YYDKDF (reference sequence). This CDR3 is 13 amino acids long.

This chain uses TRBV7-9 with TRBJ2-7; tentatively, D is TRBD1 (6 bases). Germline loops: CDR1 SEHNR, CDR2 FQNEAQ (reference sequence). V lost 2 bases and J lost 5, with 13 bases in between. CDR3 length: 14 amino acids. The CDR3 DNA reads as TGTGCCAGCAGCTTAACACAGGGTTCTCACGAGCAGTACTTC. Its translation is CASSLTQGSHEQYF.

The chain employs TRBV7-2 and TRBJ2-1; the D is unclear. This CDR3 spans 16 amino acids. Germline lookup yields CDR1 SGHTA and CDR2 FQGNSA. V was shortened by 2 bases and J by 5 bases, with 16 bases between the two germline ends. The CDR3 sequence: CASSLSLSSSDNEQFF. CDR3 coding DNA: TGTGCCAGCAGCTTAAGTTTGAGTAGCTCGGACAATGAGCAGTTCTTC.

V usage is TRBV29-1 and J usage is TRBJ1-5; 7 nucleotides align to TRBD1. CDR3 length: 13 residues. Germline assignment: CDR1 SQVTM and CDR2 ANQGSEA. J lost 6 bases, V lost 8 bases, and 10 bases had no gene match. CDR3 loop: CSFSTGLSQPQHF. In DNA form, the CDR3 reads TGCAGCTTCTCGACAGGGTTGAGTCAGCCCCAGCATTTT. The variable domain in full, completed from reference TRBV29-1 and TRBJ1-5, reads SAVISQKPSRDICQRGTSLTIQCQVDSQVTMMFWYRQQPGQSLTLIATANQGSEATYESGFVIDKFPISRPNLTFSTLTVSNMSPEDSSIYLCSFSTGLSQPQHFGDGTRLSIL.

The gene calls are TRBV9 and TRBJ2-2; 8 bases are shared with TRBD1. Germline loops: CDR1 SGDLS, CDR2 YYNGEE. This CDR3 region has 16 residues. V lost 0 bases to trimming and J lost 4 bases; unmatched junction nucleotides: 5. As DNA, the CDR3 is TGTGCCAGCAGCGTAGTGGACAGGGTCGTCACCGGGGAGCTGTTTTTT. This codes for CASSVVDRVVTGELFF.

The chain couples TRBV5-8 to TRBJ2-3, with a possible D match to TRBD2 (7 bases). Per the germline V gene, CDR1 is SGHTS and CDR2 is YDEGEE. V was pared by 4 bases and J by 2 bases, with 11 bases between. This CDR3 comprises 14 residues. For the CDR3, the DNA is TGTGCCAGCAGCGACGGGGGGCTCACAGATACGCAGTATTTT. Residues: CASSDGGLTDTQYF.

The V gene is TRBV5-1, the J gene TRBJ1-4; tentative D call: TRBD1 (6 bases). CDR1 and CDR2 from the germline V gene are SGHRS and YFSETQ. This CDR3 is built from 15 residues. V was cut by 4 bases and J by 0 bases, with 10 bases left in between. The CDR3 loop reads CASSPGTTTNEKLFF. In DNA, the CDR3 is TGCGCCAGCAGCCCCGGGACAACAACTAATGAAAAACTGTTTTTT. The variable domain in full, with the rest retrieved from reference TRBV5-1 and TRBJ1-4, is KAGVTQTPRYLIKTRGQQVTLSCSPISGHRSVSWYQQTPGQGLQFLFEYFSETQRNKGNFPGRFSGRQFSNSRSEMNVSTLELGDSALYLCASSPGTTTNEKLFFGSGTQLSVL.